The entry that follows covers one TCR beta chain sequence. The antigen is not known. TCRs were sequenced from a few patients responding to pembrolizumab. The data originate from a study of PD-1 blockade in mismatch repair-deficient tumors. General study points: After pembrolizumab, tumor-resident clones rose rapidly, then generally contracted before radiologic responses.

Here immunoSEQ multiplex PCR was the method, and the copy in TCRdb shows in-frame clones only, minus some. The table lists 25,000 to 30,000 clones, 70% to 85% of them singletons. Trimming removed 3 bases from V and 2 bases from J, with 11 bases in between. The V gene's germline CDR1 is KGHSH and CDR2 LQKENI. This CDR3 contains 14 residues. This chain joins TRBV18 and TRBJ2-7; D is undetermined. The sample was PBMCs, taken before pembrolizumab treatment. The origin of this receptor is an adult with mismatch repair-deficient cancer. CDR3 nucleotides: TGTGCCAGCTCACCCGTGGCAGCGCCCTACGAGCAGTACTTC. Protein product: CASSPVAAPYEQYF.